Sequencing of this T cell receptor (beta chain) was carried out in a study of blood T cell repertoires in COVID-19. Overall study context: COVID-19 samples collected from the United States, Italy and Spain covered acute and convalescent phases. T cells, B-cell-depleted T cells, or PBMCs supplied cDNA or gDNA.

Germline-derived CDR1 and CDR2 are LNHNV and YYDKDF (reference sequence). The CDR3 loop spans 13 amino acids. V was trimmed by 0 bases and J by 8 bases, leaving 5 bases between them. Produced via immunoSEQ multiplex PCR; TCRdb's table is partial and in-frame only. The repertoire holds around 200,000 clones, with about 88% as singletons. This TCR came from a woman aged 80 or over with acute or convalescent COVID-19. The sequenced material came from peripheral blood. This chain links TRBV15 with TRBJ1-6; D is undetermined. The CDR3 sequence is CATSRDPDSPLHF. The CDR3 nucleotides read TGTGCCACCAGCAGAGATCCGGATTCACCCCTCCACTTT. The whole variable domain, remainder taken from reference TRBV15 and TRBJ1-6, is DAMVIQNPRYQVTQFGKPVTLSCSQTLNHNVMYWYQQKSSQAPKLLFHYYDKDFNNEADTPDNFQSRRPNTSFCFLDIRSPGLGDTAMYLCATSRDPDSPLHFGNGTRLTVT.